A single sample gave rise to the 17 T cell receptor beta chains below, sequenced in a study of vaccination and CD4 T cells after COVID-19. The study sequenced cultured CD4+ T cell DNA using the Oncomine TCR Beta short-read assay. One entry per CDR3 protein results from TCRdb running MiXCR on the PCR reads. This sample has under 25,000 distinct CDR3 sequences, with around 47% found just once. Antigens of these TCRs are unknown. Treatment in this sample: approximately 11-day PBMC culture with coronavirus spike peptide pools or control peptides (ViraFEST assay). This sample comprised CD4+ T cells from blood, cultured in vitro, obtained before SARS-CoV-2 vaccination. These receptors originate from a human donor who had recovered from COVID-19.

The rearrangement links TRBV6-2 or TRBV6-3 to TRBJ2-1, with 9 bases lining up with TRBD2. Germline V gives CDR1 MNHEY, CDR2 SVGEGT. V trimming: 8 bases; J trimming: 15 bases; junction bases outside the gene matches: 11. This CDR3 spans 12 amino acids. The CDR3 is CASGLPGLATFF. CDR3 in DNA: TGTGCCAGCGGCCTACCGGGACTAGCCACGTTCTTC.

The chain carries TRBV19 and TRBJ1-5, with 7 bases aligning to TRBD1. Germline CDR1 is LNHDA and CDR2 is SQIVND (reference sequence). CDR3 length: 18 residues. With 5 bases clipped from V and 1 base from J, the junction kept 14 bases outside the gene matches. The CDR3 nucleotides read TGTGCCAGTAGTGCGGGACAGACCAAAATGAGGAGCAATCAGCCCCAGCATTTT. Translated, it gives CASSAGQTKMRSNQPQHF.

The rearrangement uses TRBV12-3 or TRBV12-4 and TRBJ1-1; D not resolved. CDR3 length equals 13 residues. V was cut by 4 bases and J by 3 bases, with 9 bases left in between. CDR3 nucleotides: TGTGCCAGCAGTTCCAGGAAGGACACTGAAGCTTTCTTT. This gives the protein CASSSRKDTEAFF.

J is TRBJ2-1 and V is TRBV5-1; 7 bases align to TRBD1. Germline V gene lookup returns CDR1 SGHRS and CDR2 YFSETQ. The CDR3 runs 14 residues. The V segment lost 0 bases and the J segment 6 bases; nucleotides outside the gene matches: 3. The CDR3 DNA reads as TGCGCCAGCAGCTTGGGCCGACAGGGCAATGAGCAGTTCTTC. Its translation: CASSLGRQGNEQFF.

J is TRBJ2-3 and V is TRBV20-1, with D tentatively TRBD1 (6 bases). Germline-derived CDR1 and CDR2 are DFQATT and SNEGSKA (reference sequence). CDR3 length equals 10 residues. V was trimmed by 6 bases and J by 13 bases, leaving 14 bases between them. Here the CDR3 reads CSARDNREYF. DNA for the CDR3: TGCAGTGCCCGGGACAACCGAGAGTATTTT.

This clonotype has more than one count but fewer than ten. This chain joins TRBV20-1 and TRBJ1-5; 7 nucleotides agree with TRBD1. V lost 5 bases, J lost 0 bases, and 4 bases stayed unmatched. The CDR3 length is 14 residues. Per the germline V gene, CDR1 is DFQATT and CDR2 is SNEGSKA (reference sequence). For the CDR3, the DNA is TGCAGTGCTTCCGGGACAGATAGCAATCAGCCCCAGCATTTT. It encodes CSASGTDSNQPQHF.

The J gene is TRBJ1-4, the V gene TRBV20-1; TRBD1 matches at 8 bases. This CDR3 is built from 15 residues. From germline, CDR1 is DFQATT and CDR2 SNEGSKA (reference sequence). Losses at the gene ends were 6 bases for V and 3 bases for J; bases not matched to a gene: 9. This chain's CDR3 is CSAPDRALANEKLFF. CDR3 in DNA: TGCAGTGCCCCGGACAGGGCTTTGGCTAATGAAAAACTGTTTTTT.

The J gene is TRBJ2-4, the V gene TRBV20-1, with a weak D call TRBD1 (5 bases). CDR3 size: 14 residues. V lost 5 bases and J lost 2, with 13 bases in between. Germline CDR1 reads DFQATT; CDR2 reads SNEGSKA (reference sequence). The DNA for the CDR3 is TGCAGTGCTGGGCGGTCAGGGCCCAAAAACATTCAGTACTTC. Encoded protein: CSAGRSGPKNIQYF.

The chain carries TRBV20-1 and TRBJ1-1; 10 bases align to TRBD1. Germline loops: CDR1 DFQATT, CDR2 SNEGSKA (reference sequence). The CDR3 has 15 residues. V dropped 5 bases and J dropped 7; count of bases not matched to a gene: 13. The CDR3 DNA sequence: TGCAGTGCTCCAAATAGCGGGACAGGGGAGGTTGAAGCTTTCTTT. It codes for CSAPNSGTGEVEAFF.

V and J are TRBV7-7 and TRBJ2-7; TRBD1 matches at 7 bases. Germline CDR1 is SSHAT and CDR2 is FNYEAQ (reference sequence). CDR3 length equals 16 residues. J lost 2 bases, V lost 5 bases, and 12 bases had no gene match. Here the CDR3 DNA reads TGTGCCAGCAGCGCTATTAAGACGACAGGGACCTACGAGCAGTACTTC. This sequence encodes CASSAIKTTGTYEQYF.

This sequence joins TRBV20-1 and TRBJ2-5, with 11 bases that match TRBD2. CDR1 and CDR2 from the germline V gene are DFQATT and SNEGSKA (reference sequence). The CDR3 spans 14 residues. J gave up 5 bases and V 2 bases, and 4 bases lay outside the gene matches. CDR3 region: CSARLAGGDETQYF. The CDR3 bases are TGCAGTGCTAGACTAGCGGGAGGTGACGAGACCCAGTACTTC.

The chain links TRBV18 to TRBJ2-4; D is tentatively TRBD1 or TRBD2 (5 bases each). V lost 3 bases, J lost 8 bases, and 8 bases lay in between. The CDR3 is 12 residues long. Germline V gene sequence: CDR1 KGHSH, CDR2 LQKENI. Here the CDR3 DNA reads TGTGCCAGCTCACCTGGGGGAGACATTCAGTACTTC. Translation gives CASSPGGDIQYF.

The sample holds a few counts of this clonotype. The DNA of the CDR3 is TGCAGTGCTCCGGGGGAGGGTATGAACACTGAAGCTTTCTTT. Its translation: CSAPGEGMNTEAFF. This chain connects TRBV20-1 to TRBJ1-1; D may be TRBD1 (5 bases). This CDR3 is 14 amino acids long. Germline V lookup: CDR1 DFQATT, CDR2 SNEGSKA (reference sequence). V was shortened by 5 bases and J by 0 bases, with 13 bases between the two germline ends.

This chain uses TRBV20-1 with TRBJ2-1, with no clear D. CDR1 and CDR2 (germline): DFQATT, SNEGSKA (reference sequence). V shed 4 bases and J shed 8 bases, with 12 bases lying between them. The CDR3 consists of 12 residues. The CDR3 DNA is TGCAGTGCTACGGCAGCGCGGCATGAGCAGTTCTTC. Translation: CSATAARHEQFF.

The chain recombines TRBV18 with TRBJ2-7, with 13 bases identical to TRBD2. CDR3 length equals 15 residues. J was trimmed by 2 bases and V by 5 bases; bases with no gene match: 3. Per germline, CDR1 KGHSH and CDR2 LQKENI. CDR3 protein: CASSSGLAGPYEQYF. The CDR3 DNA is TGTGCCAGCTCATCGGGACTAGCGGGGCCCTACGAGCAGTACTTC. The variable domain in full, with the rest retrieved from reference TRBV18 and TRBJ2-7, is NAGVMQNPRHLVRRRGQEARLRCSPMKGHSHVYWYRQLPEEGLKFMVYLQKENIIDESGMPKERFSAEFPKEGPSILRIQQVVRGDSAAYFCASSSGLAGPYEQYFGPGTRLTVT.

This sequence joins TRBV15 and TRBJ2-2, with a weak D call TRBD2 (5 bases). The V gene's germline CDR1 is LNHNV and CDR2 YYDKDF (reference sequence). CDR3 length equals 13 residues. Trimming stripped 1 base from V and 10 bases from J, with 10 bases between. The CDR3, as DNA: TGTGCCACCAGCAGAGCTCCCGGGGAGGAGCTGTTTTTT. This codes for CATSRAPGEELFF.

The genes are TRBV2 and TRBJ1-5, with 10 positions matching TRBD1. Germline-derived CDR1 and CDR2 are SNHLY and FYNNEI. Trimming removed 10 bases from V and 5 bases from J; junction bases left unmatched: 5. The CDR3 has 13 residues. CDR3 in DNA: TGTGCCACCCGGGGGACAGGGGATCAGCCCCAGCATTTT. Translating gives CATRGTGDQPQHF.